The 31 T cell receptor beta chains listed next were all sequenced from one sample in a study of T cell responses to AZD1222 COVID-19 vaccine. Sequenced by immunoSEQ multiplex PCR; TCRdb stores in-frame clones only, minus some. The sample has around 100,000 clones, about 80% seen once; the top ten hold roughly 9%. The sample here was peripheral blood, taken on day 0 of AZD1222 vaccination. The receptors were sampled from an adult in good health.

This clone showed up just once. The rearrangement uses TRBV5-1 and TRBJ1-4, with D unclear. Germline assignment: CDR1 SGHRS and CDR2 YFSETQ. The V and J ends lost 4 bases and 5 bases respectively, with 12 bases between them. The length of the CDR3 is 14 residues. This chain's CDR3 is CASSVRATNEKLFF. The CDR3 DNA reads TGCGCCAGCAGCGTCCGAGCGACAAATGAAAAACTGTTTTTT.

The V gene is TRBV19, the J gene TRBJ2-1; D perhaps matches TRBD2 (6 bases). V lost 6 bases and J 0 bases, leaving 12 bases between the germline ends. Germline CDR1 and CDR2: LNHDA and SQIVND (reference sequence). The CDR3 totals 15 residues. CDR3 amino acids: CASRMRGGSYNEQFF. The CDR3 coding sequence is TGTGCCAGTAGGATGCGGGGAGGCTCCTACAATGAGCAGTTCTTC.

This chain uses TRBV6-5 with TRBJ2-7; TRBD2 matches 7 bases. The CDR3 loop spans 15 amino acids. Germline CDR1 and CDR2: MNHEY and SVGAGI. Unmatched junction bases numbered 12, after V lost 6 bases and J lost 4 bases. The CDR3 protein is CASSLRGEPLYEQYF. The CDR3 nucleotides read TGTGCCAGCAGCCTACGGGGGGAGCCACTTTACGAGCAGTACTTC.

V usage is TRBV29-1 and J usage is TRBJ1-1; D unclear. Germline CDR1 and CDR2: SQVTM and ANQGSEA. The CDR3 runs 11 residues. V lost 4 bases and J lost 1, with 4 bases in between. The CDR3 spells CSVGTNTEAFF. The CDR3 DNA sequence: TGCAGCGTTGGTACGAACACTGAAGCTTTCTTT.

The CDR3 DNA sequence: TGTGCCAGTAGTTACAGGGAGCGGGGCTACACCTTC. Amino acid sequence: CASSYRERGYTF. The chain recombines TRBV19 with TRBJ1-2, with D possibly being TRBD1 (6 bases). This CDR3 is 12 amino acids long. The V gene's germline CDR1 is LNHDA and CDR2 SQIVND (reference sequence). The V and J ends lost 5 bases and 8 bases respectively, with 12 bases between them. Filled out from reference TRBV19 and TRBJ1-2, the complete variable domain reads DGGITQSPKYLFRKEGQNVTLSCEQNLNHDAMYWYRQDPGQGLRLIYYSQIVNDFQKGDIAEGYSVSREKKESFPLTVTSAQKNPTAFYLCASSYRERGYTFGSGTRLTVV.

This chain connects TRBV24-1 to TRBJ2-1; 7 bases map to TRBD2. The CDR3 has 15 residues. Losses at the gene ends were 4 bases for V and 8 bases for J; bases not matched to a gene: 10. CDR1 and CDR2 from the germline V gene are KGHDR and SFDVKD. CDR3 DNA: TGTGCCACCAGTGAACCAGGGAGGGGAACGGATGAGCAGTTCTTC. Its protein product is CATSEPGRGTDEQFF.

The chain carries TRBV5-4 and TRBJ1-2, with TRBD1 identical over 7 bases. Trimming took 3 bases from V and 1 from J; bases not matched to a gene: 6. Germline lookup yields CDR1 SGHNT and CDR2 YYREEE (reference sequence). The CDR3 contains 15 residues. CDR3 sequence: CASSSKGAGNYGYTF. DNA of the CDR3: TGTGCCAGCAGCTCCAAGGGGGCGGGTAACTATGGCTACACCTTC.

The CDR3 DNA follows: TGTGCCAGCAGTTTTGGGGTGGGGACAACCTCCCAGCCCCAGCATTTT. Its protein product is CASSFGVGTTSQPQHF. This chain joins TRBV28 and TRBJ1-5, with D tentatively TRBD1 (6 bases). The CDR3 totals 16 residues. Trimming stripped 3 bases from V and 7 bases from J, with 19 bases between. In germline, CDR1 is MDHEN, CDR2 SYDVKM. Combining the CDR3 with reference TRBV28 and TRBJ1-5 gives the whole variable domain DVKVTQSSRYLVKRTGEKVFLECVQDMDHENMFWYRQDPGLGLRLIYFSYDVKMKEKGDIPEGYSVSREKKERFSLILESASTNQTSMYLCASSFGVGTTSQPQHFGDGTRLSIL.

V and J are TRBV7-8 and TRBJ2-7; the match to TRBD2 covers 13 bases. V dropped 5 bases and J dropped 7; count of bases not matched to a gene: 5. Germline-derived CDR1 and CDR2 are SGHVS and FQNEAQ. The CDR3 spans 14 residues. For the CDR3, the DNA is TGTGCCAGCAGCGCGGGGACTAGCGGGACGGAGCAGTACTTC. The encoded protein is CASSAGTSGTEQYF. Variable domain in full (rest from reference TRBV7-8 and TRBJ2-7): GAGVSQSPRYKVAKRGQDVALRCDPISGHVSLFWYQQALGQGPEFLTYFQNEAQLDKSGLPSDRFFAERPEGSVSTLKIQRTQQEDSAVYLCASSAGTSGTEQYFGPGTRLTVT.

The chain joins TRBV12-5 to TRBJ1-1; D not certain. The V gene's germline CDR1 is LGHNT and CDR2 FRNRAP. V was shortened by 6 bases and J by 0 bases, with 8 bases between the two germline ends. The CDR3 contains 13 residues. The CDR3 DNA is TGTGCTAGTGGCCTCGGAGTGAACACTGAAGCTTTCTTT. It codes for CASGLGVNTEAFF.

V and J are TRBV3-1 (or the pseudogene TRBV3-2) and TRBJ1-1; D is uncertain. The germline gives CDR1 LGHDT, CDR2 YNNKEL (reference sequence). CDR3 length equals 15 residues. The V end was cut by 1 base, the J end by 1 base, with 10 bases between. The CDR3 DNA sequence: TGTGCCAGCAGCCAAGGGGTAGGGCCGAACACTGAAGCTTTCTTT. Translated: CASSQGVGPNTEAFF.

The chain combines TRBV10-3 with TRBJ1-3; D unclear. The V end lost 6 bases, the J end lost 0 bases, and 18 bases lay between the germline ends. CDR1 is ENHRY and CDR2 is SYGVKD in the germline V gene. This CDR3 spans 17 amino acids. The DNA of the CDR3 is TGTGCCATCAGAATAGGACGGGCGGGAGACTCTGGAAACACCATATATTTT. This gives the protein CAIRIGRAGDSGNTIYF.

The genes are TRBV5-1 and TRBJ1-6, with D perhaps TRBD1 (5 bases). Trimming cost V 3 bases and J 4 bases, with 8 bases left between them. This CDR3 has 14 amino acids. Germline V gene sequence: CDR1 SGHRS, CDR2 YFSETQ. The CDR3 loop reads CASSSGGYNSPLHF. The CDR3 coding sequence is TGCGCCAGCAGCTCGGGGGGTTATAATTCACCCCTCCACTTT.

This clone was recorded a few times. V usage is TRBV18 and J usage is TRBJ2-7; maybe TRBD1 (5 bases). The CDR3 is 12 amino acids. The germline V and J ends were trimmed by 5 bases and 3 bases, with 8 bases remaining between them. Germline CDR1 reads KGHSH; CDR2 reads LQKENI. The CDR3 DNA follows: TGTGCCAGCTCAACCGACAGCTACGAGCAGTACTTC. It specifies CASSTDSYEQYF.

The chain recombines TRBV28 with TRBJ2-1; possibly TRBD1 for D (5 bases). The CDR3 loop spans 13 amino acids. The V gene's germline CDR1 is MDHEN and CDR2 SYDVKM. V dropped 6 bases and J dropped 6 bases, with 12 bases sitting between them. CDR3 sequence reads: CASRTGLFNEQFF. The CDR3 DNA is TGTGCCAGCAGAACAGGCTTATTCAATGAGCAGTTCTTC.

This chain uses TRBV5-1 with TRBJ1-1; possibly TRBD1 for D (5 bases). The CDR3 runs to 14 residues. CDR1 SGHRS and CDR2 YFSETQ come from the germline V gene. V dropped 0 bases and J dropped 4 bases, with 10 bases sitting between them. CDR3 in amino acids: CASSLGDRGTEAFF. In nucleotides, the CDR3 is TGCGCCAGCAGCTTGGGGGACCGGGGCACTGAAGCTTTCTTT. The variable domain in full, with the rest retrieved from reference TRBV5-1 and TRBJ1-1, is KAGVTQTPRYLIKTRGQQVTLSCSPISGHRSVSWYQQTPGQGLQFLFEYFSETQRNKGNFPGRFSGRQFSNSRSEMNVSTLELGDSALYLCASSLGDRGTEAFFGQGTRLTVV.

CDR3 amino acids: CASSIVRDMGEQYF. The DNA for the CDR3 is TGTGCCAGTAGTATAGTACGGGACATGGGTGAGCAGTACTTC. The V gene is TRBV19, the J gene TRBJ2-7, with D perhaps TRBD1 (6 bases). The CDR3 covers 14 residues. Trimming left V 1 base short and J 7 bases short, with 14 bases between. Looked up from germline, CDR1 is LNHDA and CDR2 is SQIVND (reference sequence).

Comment on this clone: No DNA is shown, since the ends of the CDR3 on it are uncertain; the CDR3 is the one TCRdb lists. The chain couples TRBV6-1 to TRBJ1-6. The CDR3 numbers 14 amino acids, ends counted. CDR1 MNHNS and CDR2 SASEGT come from the germline V gene. CDR3 loop: CASSEQFFGSPLHF.

The V call is TRBV2, the J call TRBJ1-1; 7 bases align to TRBD1. Trimming at V came to 5 bases and at J to 8 bases, leaving 8 bases not matched to a gene. CDR1 and CDR2 (germline): SNHLY, FYNNEI. The length of the CDR3 is 13 residues. CDR3: CASSLTGEFEAFF. The CDR3 nucleotides read TGTGCCAGCAGTCTTACAGGGGAATTCGAAGCTTTCTTT.

This clone was seen a single time. J is TRBJ2-5 and V is TRBV5-1; 12 nucleotides agree with TRBD2. Germline V gene lookup returns CDR1 SGHRS and CDR2 YFSETQ. The CDR3 is 16 residues long. Germline trimming cut 1 base from V and 4 bases from J; bases unmatched to any gene: 5. The CDR3 protein is CASSLTLAGGPETQYF. In DNA form, the CDR3 reads TGCGCCAGCAGCTTGACCCTAGCGGGGGGGCCAGAGACCCAGTACTTC.

This rearrangement joins TRBV19 to TRBJ1-2, with D possibly TRBD1 on 6 matching bases. Trimming cost V 3 bases and J 8 bases, with 19 bases left between them. The CDR3 length is 15 residues. Germline CDR1 reads LNHDA; CDR2 reads SQIVND (reference sequence). CDR3 sequence (DNA): TGTGCCAGTAGTATCAGCGGGGCTCGGGGGCGCGGCTACACCTTC. It codes for CASSISGARGRGYTF.

The genes are TRBV6-5 and TRBJ1-4, with D unresolved. The CDR3 runs 15 residues. CDR1 and CDR2 from the germline V gene are MNHEY and SVGAGI. Trimming shortened V by 6 bases and J by 0 bases, and 11 bases separated the two germline ends. CDR3 nucleotides: TGTGCCAGCAGGCACGGAGATGCAACTAATGAAAAACTGTTTTTT. This encodes CASRHGDATNEKLFF.

About this clone itself: At one boundary the junction diverges from the germline segment, which might be a read error. This chain connects TRBV5-8 to TRBJ2-7; 7 bases agree with TRBD1. The CDR3 covers 12 residues. Germline CDR1 SGHTS, CDR2 YDEGEE. The CDR3 sequence is CASSLWDRPLLF. The DNA for the CDR3 is TGTGCCAGCAGCTTATGGGACAGACCCCTTTTGTTT.

This sequence joins TRBV5-1 and TRBJ1-1; D may be TRBD1 (5 bases). Trimming pared 0 bases from V and 3 bases from J, leaving 9 bases between. Germline CDR1 is SGHRS and CDR2 is YFSETQ. The CDR3 covers 14 residues. CDR3 region: CASSLDRLDTEAFF. In DNA form, the CDR3 reads TGCGCCAGCAGCTTGGACAGGTTGGACACTGAAGCTTTCTTT.

The V and J genes are TRBV12-3 or TRBV12-4 and TRBJ1-2, with a weak D call TRBD1 (6 bases). Trimming pared 3 bases from V and 8 bases from J, leaving 13 bases between. The CDR3 runs 13 residues. DNA of the CDR3: TGTGCCAGCAGTTTTACAGGGTTGGGCGGCTACACCTTC. Its translation: CASSFTGLGGYTF.

This clone came up once. The chain couples TRBV6-5 to TRBJ2-3; 13 bases agree with TRBD2. CDR1 is MNHEY and CDR2 is SVGAGI in the germline V gene. The CDR3 spans 16 residues. With V trimmed by 0 bases and J by 4 bases, 1 base remained unmatched. The CDR3 sequence: CASSYSGLAGPDTQYF. CDR3 in DNA: TGTGCCAGCAGTTACTCGGGACTAGCGGGGCCAGATACGCAGTATTTT.

The V and J genes are TRBV19 and TRBJ1-3, with D hard to call. There are 14 residues in the CDR3. Per germline, CDR1 LNHDA and CDR2 SQIVND (reference sequence). V dropped 5 bases and J dropped 0 bases, with 8 bases sitting between them. CDR3 nucleotide sequence: TGTGCCAGTAGTCCTGAGACCTCTGGAAACACCATATATTTT. Amino acids: CASSPETSGNTIYF.

This sequence joins TRBV29-1 and TRBJ1-2; D not resolved. V lost 3 bases to trimming and J lost 6 bases, with 5 bases between them. Germline CDR1 reads SQVTM; CDR2 reads ANQGSEA. The CDR3 runs to 10 residues. DNA for the CDR3: TGCAGCGTTGATGAGAATGGCTACACCTTC. Protein sequence: CSVDENGYTF.

V usage is TRBV6-5 and J usage is TRBJ1-1; 7 bases line up with TRBD1. CDR3 size: 13 residues. J was trimmed by 5 bases and V by 6 bases; bases with no gene match: 6. CDR1 and CDR2 from the germline V gene are MNHEY and SVGAGI. The CDR3 here is CASSPQGWTEAFF. The CDR3 coding sequence is TGTGCCAGCAGCCCACAGGGGTGGACTGAAGCTTTCTTT.

The chain links TRBV11-3 to TRBJ2-1; D uncertain. The CDR3 is 13 residues long. CDR1 and CDR2 from the germline V gene are SGHNT and YENEEA. Trimming stripped 2 bases from V and 6 bases from J, with 8 bases between. The CDR3 DNA follows: TGTGCCAGCAGCTTACGTGGGGTCAATGAGCAGTTCTTC. This gives the protein CASSLRGVNEQFF.

This clone was recorded only once. The V and J genes are TRBV11-2 and TRBJ1-2, with D hard to call. The CDR3 consists of 13 residues. V lost 3 bases and J lost 3, with 8 bases in between. Germline V lookup: CDR1 SGHAT, CDR2 FQNNGV. As DNA, the CDR3 is TGTGCCAGCAGCTTTTACGGGGACTATGGCTACACCTTC. It encodes CASSFYGDYGYTF.